This T cell receptor beta chain originates from a study of blood T cell repertoires in COVID-19. Study at large: PBMCs, B-cell-depleted T cells, or T cells were the source of the cDNA or gDNA that made up the material.

The Seattle site enrolled patients during active infection and followed them longitudinally. Under the authors' procedure: Amplification of reference gene primers was used by the study to estimate nucleated cell counts. The assay was immunoSEQ multiplex PCR, and TCRdb's table has in-frame clones only and misses some. The V and J calls and clone size are taken from that table; D and trimming were inferred from the DNA. The sample holds fewer than 300,000 clones; approximately 87% are singletons and the top ten take approximately 12%. The CDR3 spans 15 residues. Trimming took off 1 base at V and 2 bases at J, with 12 bases between the two ends. Germline assignment: CDR1 LNHDA and CDR2 SQIVND (reference sequence).

This clonotype originated in a woman in her 30s with COVID-19, enrolled during active disease. Material: peripheral blood. This chain joins TRBV19 and TRBJ2-7; a possible D gene is TRBD2 (6 bases). CDR3 sequence: CASSIAAGGPYEQYF. The CDR3 DNA sequence: TGTGCCAGTAGTATAGCCGCAGGAGGGCCCTACGAGCAGTACTTC.